The next 14 T cell receptor beta chains were all read from a single sample in a study of cytomegalovirus exposure and HLA in healthy donors. This PCR relied on a set of 60 Vbeta primers and 13 Jbeta primers. Repertoires were generated with immunoSEQ multiplex PCR, while TCRdb's copy carries only in-frame clones and drops some. The sample lists 150,000 to 200,000 clones, roughly 80% occurring once. The source material was PBMCs. The receptors derive from a woman aged 18-29 years in good health and CMV-seronegative.

V gene TRBV29-1 combines with J gene TRBJ2-3; 8 nucleotides match TRBD2. The germline V gene encodes CDR1 SQVTM and CDR2 ANQGSEA. The trim removed 1 base at V and 3 bases at J, leaving 9 bases unmatched. This CDR3 is 16 amino acids long. DNA for the CDR3: TGCAGCGTTGAAGGTGATACTAGCGGAGGAACAGATACGCAGTATTTT. It yields the protein CSVEGDTSGGTDTQYF.

This chain links TRBV18 with TRBJ2-1, with 11 bases lining up with TRBD1. Germline loops: CDR1 KGHSH, CDR2 LQKENI. The CDR3 extends over 15 amino acids. Losses at the gene ends were 4 bases for V and 7 bases for J; bases not matched to a gene: 6. The DNA of the CDR3 is TGTGCCAGCTCACAGATAGGGACAGGGGGAAATGAGCAGTTCTTC. As protein: CASSQIGTGGNEQFF.

The J gene is TRBJ2-7, the V gene TRBV6-5, with 11 bases aligning to TRBD2. The CDR3 runs 15 residues. Germline CDR1 reads MNHEY; CDR2 reads SVGAGI. Trimming at V came to 5 bases and at J to 2 bases, leaving 5 bases not matched to a gene. The CDR3 sequence is CASSKTSGTAYEQYF. CDR3 nucleotides: TGTGCCAGCAGTAAGACTAGCGGGACAGCCTACGAGCAGTACTTC.

The chain uses TRBV11-1 and TRBJ2-2; D gene unclear. CDR3 length: 14 amino acids. Germline V lookup: CDR1 SGHAT, CDR2 FQDESV (reference sequence). V lost 5 bases, J lost 0 bases, and 7 bases lay in between. This chain's CDR3 is CASSRDSNTGELFF. The CDR3 DNA is TGTGCCAGCAGCCGCGACTCGAACACCGGGGAGCTGTTTTTT.

J is TRBJ2-3 and V is TRBV19; 8 bases fit TRBD2. V shed 6 bases, J shed 4 bases, and the junction held 12 bases outside the gene matches. CDR3 length: 16 amino acids. Germline CDR1 reads LNHDA; CDR2 reads SQIVND (reference sequence). The CDR3: CASRDGGLGTADTQYF. Written as DNA, the CDR3 is TGTGCCAGTAGGGACGGGGGACTAGGGACCGCAGATACGCAGTATTTT. Looking up the rest from reference TRBV19 and TRBJ2-3 gives the full variable domain: DGGITQSPKYLFRKEGQNVTLSCEQNLNHDAMYWYRQDPGQGLRLIYYSQIVNDFQKGDIAEGYSVSREKKESFPLTVTSAQKNPTAFYLCASRDGGLGTADTQYFGPGTRLTVL.

This sequence joins TRBV10-3 and TRBJ1-2, with D unclear. From germline, CDR1 is ENHRY and CDR2 SYGVKD. V was pared by 7 bases and J by 0 bases, with 6 bases between. This CDR3 comprises 12 residues. The CDR3 loop reads CAIMSANYGYTF. DNA of the CDR3: TGTGCCATCATGTCAGCTAACTATGGCTACACCTTC.

The chain is built from TRBV30 and TRBJ2-7; D remains unclear. Germline V gives CDR1 GTSNPN, CDR2 SVGIG (reference sequence). The CDR3 has 12 residues. Trimming took off 3 bases at V and 0 bases at J, with 6 bases between the two ends. The CDR3 DNA sequence: TGTGCCTGGAGAGATAGCTCCTACGAGCAGTACTTC. Amino acid sequence: CAWRDSSYEQYF.

The V gene is TRBV2, the J gene TRBJ2-3; D remains unclear. The V gene's germline CDR1 is SNHLY and CDR2 FYNNEI. The CDR3 consists of 14 residues. With 3 bases removed from V and 7 bases from J, the gap between germline ends came to 14 bases. As DNA, the CDR3 is TGTGCCAGCAGTGATCCACTTGAATCGAATACGCAGTATTTT. It translates to CASSDPLESNTQYF.

The chain uses TRBV18 and TRBJ2-1; TRBD2 is a possible D gene (6 bases). V dropped 3 bases and J dropped 7 bases, with 10 bases sitting between them. This CDR3 region has 13 residues. Germline values: CDR1 KGHSH, CDR2 LQKENI. For the CDR3, the DNA is TGTGCCAGCTCACCGCTGGAGGGGAATGAGCAGTTCTTC. Translated, it gives CASSPLEGNEQFF.

The chain has TRBV25-1 and TRBJ2-5, with no clear D. Trimming stripped 3 bases from V and 2 bases from J, with 7 bases between. In germline, CDR1 is MGHDK, CDR2 SYGVNS. The length of the CDR3 is 13 residues. The DNA for the CDR3 is TGTGCCAGCAGTGAGACAAATCAAGAGACCCAGTACTTC. It encodes CASSETNQETQYF. Complete variable domain (other parts from reference TRBV25-1 and TRBJ2-5): EADIYQTPRYLVIGTGKKITLECSQTMGHDKMYWYQQDPGMELHLIHYSYGVNSTEKGDLSSESTVSRIRTEHFPLTLESARPSHTSQYLCASSETNQETQYFGPGTRLLVL.

V gene TRBV18 combines with J gene TRBJ1-1; 7 bases are shared with TRBD1. Germline CDR1 reads KGHSH; CDR2 reads LQKENI. The CDR3 contains 16 residues. The V gene end was trimmed by 3 bases and the J gene end by 4 bases; junction bases not matched to a gene: 11. CDR3 nucleotide sequence: TGTGCCAGCTCACCCGACAGGGTGCATTATAGCACTGAAGCTTTCTTT. Its translation: CASSPDRVHYSTEAFF.

This CDR3 is CASSVLTGSSYNSPLHF. The CDR3 nucleotides are TGTGCCAGCAGCGTTCTGACAGGGAGCTCCTATAATTCACCCCTCCACTTT. The chain carries TRBV9 and TRBJ1-6; 7 bases agree with TRBD1. V trimming: 2 bases; J trimming: 0 bases; junction bases outside the gene matches: 5. The CDR3 has 17 residues. Germline V gene lookup returns CDR1 SGDLS and CDR2 YYNGEE.

CDR3 amino acids: CASSYTGIQPQHF. CDR3 in DNA: TGTGCCAGCAGTTATACAGGGATTCAGCCCCAGCATTTT. The genes are TRBV2 and TRBJ1-5, with D possibly being TRBD1 (6 bases). Germline assignment: CDR1 SNHLY and CDR2 FYNNEI. This CDR3 spans 13 amino acids. Trimming took 5 bases from V and 6 from J, leaving 11 bases between them. Based on the CDR3 plus reference TRBV2 and TRBJ1-5, the full variable domain is EPEVTQTPSHQVTQMGQEVILRCVPISNHLYFYWYRQILGQKVEFLVSFYNNEISEKSEIFDDQFSVERPDGSNFTLKIRSTKLEDSAMYFCASSYTGIQPQHFGDGTRLSIL.

This clone has a single count. This rearrangement joins TRBV28 to TRBJ2-5; the match to TRBD2 covers 8 bases. The J call could be wrong; TRBJ2-7 is a better fit for the DNA end. The CDR3 is 16 residues long. Per the germline V gene, CDR1 is MDHEN and CDR2 is SYDVKM. CDR3 amino acids: CASSLAGGFDSYEQYF. The CDR3 nucleotides are TGTGCCAGCAGTTTAGCGGGAGGCTTCGACTCCTACGAGCAGTACTTC.